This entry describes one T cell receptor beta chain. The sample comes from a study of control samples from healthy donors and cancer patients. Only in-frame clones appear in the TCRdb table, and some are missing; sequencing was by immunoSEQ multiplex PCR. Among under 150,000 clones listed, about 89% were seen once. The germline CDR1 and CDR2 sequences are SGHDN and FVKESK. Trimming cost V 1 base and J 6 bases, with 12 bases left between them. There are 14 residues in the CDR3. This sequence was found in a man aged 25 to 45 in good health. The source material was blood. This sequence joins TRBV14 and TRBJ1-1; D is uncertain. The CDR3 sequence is CASSQVQFGAEAFF. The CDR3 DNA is TGTGCCAGCAGCCAAGTACAGTTTGGGGCTGAAGCTTTCTTT. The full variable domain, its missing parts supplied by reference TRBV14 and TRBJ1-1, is EAGVTQFPSHSVIEKGQTVTLRCDPISGHDNLYWYRRVMGKEIKFLLHFVKESKQDESGMPNNRFLAERTGGTYSTLKVQPAELEDSGVYFCASSQVQFGAEAFFGQGTRLTVV.